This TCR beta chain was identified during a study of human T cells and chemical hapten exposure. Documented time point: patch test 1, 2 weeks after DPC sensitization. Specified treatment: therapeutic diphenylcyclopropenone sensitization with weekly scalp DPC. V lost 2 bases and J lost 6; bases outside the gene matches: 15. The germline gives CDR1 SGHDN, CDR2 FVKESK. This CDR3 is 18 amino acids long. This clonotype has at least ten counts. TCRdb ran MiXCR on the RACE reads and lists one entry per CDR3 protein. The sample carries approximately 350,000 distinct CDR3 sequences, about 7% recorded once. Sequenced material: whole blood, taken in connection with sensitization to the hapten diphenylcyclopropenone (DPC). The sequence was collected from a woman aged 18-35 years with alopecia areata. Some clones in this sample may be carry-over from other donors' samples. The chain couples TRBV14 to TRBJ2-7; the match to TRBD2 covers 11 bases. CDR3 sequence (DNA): TGTGCCAGCAGCCAACTTCCTAGCGGGGGGCGCCTTAGAGGCGAGCAGTACTTC. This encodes CASSQLPSGGRLRGEQYF.